This is a list of T cell receptor beta chains from one sample in a study of a mutant IDH1 vaccine in newly diagnosed glioma. Data came from immunoSEQ multiplex PCR; TCRdb stores just in-frame clones and leaves some out. Here the sample spans about 60,000 clones, around 85% being singletons. These receptors have no identified antigens. The sequenced sample was PBMCs, obtained from a glioma patient whose treatment included an IDH1 peptide vaccine. Receptor source: a woman in her fifties or sixties with glioma. The CDR3 runs from the conserved cysteine through the conserved F or W. A D gene is named only where the DNA matches it firmly. Some rows have no size entry. The others give once, few or many, or a class for an expanded clone.

>.|few|TRBJ2-1|TRBV27
CASSFYNEQFF
TGTGCCAGCAGTTTTTACAATGAGCAGTTCTTC
>.|.|TRBJ1-4|TRBV6-5
CASRQEPNEKLFF
TGTGCCAGCAGACAAGAGCCTAATGAAAAACTGTTTTTT
>.|.|TRBJ1-1|TRBV18
CASSLKGTEAFF
TGTGCCAGCTCACTTAAAGGCACTGAAGCTTTCTTT
>TRBD1|.|TRBJ1-1|TRBV5-1
CASSASLGQGRTEAFF
TGCGCCAGCAGCGCCTCTCTGGGACAGGGAAGGACTGAAGCTTTCTTT
>.|.|TRBJ2-5|TRBV13
CASSPPGVQETQYF
TGTGCCAGCAGCCCCCCAGGGGTGCAAGAGACCCAGTACTTC
>.|.|TRBJ1-3|TRBV5-8
CASSKYTGPSGNTIYF
TGTGCCAGCAGCAAATATACAGGGCCCTCTGGAAACACCATATATTTT
>.|.|TRBJ1-3|TRBV19
CASKDTPVSGNTIYF
TGTGCCAGTAAAGACACTCCTGTCTCTGGAAACACCATATATTTT
>.|.|TRBJ2-2|TRBV7-9
CASSFRNTGELFF
TGTGCCAGCAGCTTTAGGAACACCGGGGAGCTGTTTTTT
>.|.|TRBJ2-4|TRBV5-6
CASSLFATSRVAKNIQYF
TGTGCCAGCAGCTTGTTCGCTACTAGCAGGGTAGCCAAAAACATTCAGTACTTC
>TRBD1|.|TRBJ2-7|TRBV19
CASSMVQGAYEQYF
TGTGCCAGTAGTATGGTACAGGGGGCCTACGAGCAGTACTTC
>.|few|TRBJ1-6|TRBV14
CASSAYPSGLVHF
TGTGCCAGCAGCGCATACCCCTCGGGGCTTGTCCACTTT
>.|.|TRBJ1-1|TRBV2
CASTEYTEAFF
TGTGCCAGCACGGAGTACACTGAAGCTTTCTTT
>TRBD1|.|TRBJ1-1|TRBV18
CASYSGGNTEAFF
TGTGCCAGCTATTCAGGGGGTAACACTGAAGCTTTCTTT